This T cell receptor beta chain was identified in a study of response to subunit inactivated influenza vaccine. This clonotype was seen a few times. Germline CDR1 SGDLS, CDR2 YYNGEE. This CDR3 is built from 14 residues. V dropped 0 bases and J dropped 1 base, with 6 bases sitting between them. TCRdb redid the calling of the RT-PCR reads with MiXCR, one entry per CDR3 protein. In the table there are 250,000 to 350,000 distinct CDR3 sequences, approximately 23% of which are singletons. The sample in question was PBMCs from blood, obtained about 20 months after vaccination. The V gene is TRBV9, the J gene TRBJ2-3, with D hard to call. The TCR sequence derives from a man between 50 and 75 years old who received an inactivated influenza vaccine. The CDR3 bases are TGTGCCAGCAGCGTAGAGGGTGGCACAGATACGCAGTATTTT. It is translated as CASSVEGGTDTQYF.